The clone carrying this T cell receptor (beta chain) came up a few times. Its antigen is unidentified. A quantitative 5'-RACE method, one with molecular barcodes, was used to make TCR beta libraries. TCRdb ran MiXCR on the 5' RACE reads and lists one entry per CDR3 protein. Of some 840,000 distinct CDR3 sequences in the sample, around 11% were seen once. The record originates from a study of CD8 T cells in ankylosing spondylitis. Study-level findings and limits: Relatively rare in peripheral blood, disease-linked clones were also CD8+. Significantly higher representation of disease-linked clones was reported for matched ankylosing spondylitis synovial fluid. Reports of some motif variants in reactive arthritis synovial fluid and blood predate this one. A motif in TCR beta, a set of about eight highly homologous variants, appeared characteristic of ankylosing spondylitis blood.

This receptor was obtained from a male donor with ankylosing spondylitis. The sample taken for sequencing was blood, either unsorted or a sorted T cell fraction (not recorded which).

The CDR3 spells CASRVDRNTEAFF. The CDR3 bases are TGTGCCAGCAGGGTGGACAGGAACACTGAAGCTTTCTTT. The V call is TRBV27, the J call TRBJ1-1, with TRBD1 as a possible D gene (6 bases). V dropped 6 bases and J dropped 1 base, with 9 bases sitting between them. CDR3 length equals 13 residues. In germline, CDR1 is MNHEY, CDR2 SMNVEV (reference sequence).